These 18 T cell receptor beta chains were sequenced from one sample in a study of CD8+ T cells in alopecia areata. The sequencing template was cDNA reverse transcribed from extracted RNA. Here immunoSEQ multiplex PCR was the method, and the copy in TCRdb shows in-frame clones only, minus some. The data contain about 250,000 clones, under 80% of them seen just once; the ten biggest clones take up around 1.2%. This material consisted of CD4+ T cells sorted from blood, taken at week 0. These TCRs come from a human donor with alopecia areata.

The CDR3 sequence is CSAARDGLSEQYF. The DNA of the CDR3 is TGCAGCGCCGCCCGGGACGGCCTGTCCGAGCAGTACTTC. This chain links TRBV29-1 with TRBJ2-7; D might be TRBD1 or TRBD2, each matching 5 bases. This CDR3 is built from 13 residues. The V and J ends lost 7 bases and 6 bases respectively, with 19 bases between them. CDR1 and CDR2 from the germline V gene are SQVTM and ANQGSEA.

A remark on this clone: This sample also contains other DNA sequences that code for the same CDR3. The chain uses TRBV29-1 and TRBJ2-3; D may be TRBD1 (5 bases). The CDR3 has 12 amino acids. Trimming pared 4 bases from V and 5 bases from J, leaving 10 bases between. CDR1 SQVTM and CDR2 ANQGSEA come from the germline V gene. The CDR3 region has the DNA TGCAGCGTTGGGGGCCTTGGAGATACGCAGTATTTT. Protein product: CSVGGLGDTQYF.

This chain links TRBV5-1 with TRBJ2-7; 11 positions match TRBD1. Germline loops: CDR1 SGHRS, CDR2 YFSETQ. The CDR3 length is 13 residues. Trimming at V came to 2 bases and at J to 6 bases, leaving 1 base not matched to a gene. CDR3 DNA: TGCGCCAGCAGCTTCGGGACAGGGGGCGAGCAGTACTTC. It translates to CASSFGTGGEQYF.

The V and J genes are TRBV11-1 and TRBJ2-5; no definite D call. The ends were cut back, 4 bases at V and 1 base at J, with 13 bases in the middle. Germline V gene data show CDR1 as SGHAT and CDR2 as FQDESV (reference sequence). The CDR3 loop spans 15 amino acids. The CDR3: CASSSRTELQETQYF. CDR3 coding DNA: TGTGCCAGCAGCTCCCGGACGGAACTCCAAGAGACCCAGTACTTC. Supplemented by reference TRBV11-1 and TRBJ2-5, the full variable domain reads EAEVAQSPRYKITEKSQAVAFWCDPISGHATLYWYRQILGQGPELLVQFQDESVVDDSQLPKDRFSAERLKGVDSTLKIQPAELGDSAMYLCASSSRTELQETQYFGPGTRLLVL.

Comment on this clone: Within the sample, other DNA sequences also encode this same CDR3. This sequence joins TRBV29-1 and TRBJ2-7; D might be TRBD2 (7 bases). V was shortened by 6 bases and J by 4 bases, with 10 bases between the two germline ends. CDR3 size: 11 residues. Looked up from germline, CDR1 is SQVTM and CDR2 is ANQGSEA. The chain's CDR3 is CSVGGAYEQYF. CDR3 in DNA: TGCAGCGTGGGGGGGGCGTACGAGCAGTACTTC.

The CDR3 DNA is TGTGCCAGCAGCTTACTTGGTGATCAGCCCCAGCATTTT. Protein sequence: CASSLLGDQPQHF. V usage is TRBV5-6 and J usage is TRBJ1-5; D not certain. The CDR3 is 13 amino acids. CDR1 is SGHDT and CDR2 is YYEEEE in the germline V gene. V was pared by 2 bases and J by 5 bases, with 8 bases between.

V gene TRBV30 combines with J gene TRBJ1-1; D is undetermined. CDR3 length: 10 residues. From germline, CDR1 is GTSNPN and CDR2 SVGIG (reference sequence). Between the trimmed V and J ends, which lost 6 bases and 8 bases, there was a span of 10 bases. CDR3 coding DNA: TGTGCCTGTCCCTCGGTCGAAGCTTTCTTT. Translating gives CACPSVEAFF. Combining the CDR3 with reference TRBV30 and TRBJ1-1 gives the whole variable domain SQTIHQWPATLVQPVGSPLSLECTVEGTSNPNLYWYRQAAGRGLQLLFYSVGIGQISSEVPQNLSASRPQDRQFILSSKKLLLSDSGFYLCACPSVEAFFGQGTRLTVV.

The chain links TRBV30 to TRBJ2-7; the match to TRBD1 covers 7 bases. CDR3 length: 14 residues. The germline V gene has CDR1 GTSNPN and CDR2 SVGIG (reference sequence). After removal of 0 bases from V and 5 bases from J, the junction contained 7 bases not matched to a gene. Here the CDR3 reads CAWSVGSGQDEQYF. The CDR3 coding sequence is TGTGCCTGGAGTGTAGGGTCCGGACAGGACGAGCAGTACTTC. The full variable domain, completed using reference TRBV30 and TRBJ2-7, is SQTIHQWPATLVQPVGSPLSLECTVEGTSNPNLYWYRQAAGRGLQLLFYSVGIGQISSEVPQNLSASRPQDRQFILSSKKLLLSDSGFYLCAWSVGSGQDEQYFGPGTRLTVT.

This chain joins TRBV29-1 and TRBJ1-1; a possible D gene is TRBD1 (5 bases). This CDR3 is 12 amino acids long. Deletions cut 6 bases from V and 11 bases from J, with 19 bases between. CDR1 SQVTM and CDR2 ANQGSEA come from the germline V gene. The CDR3 sequence is CSVGEQGNVAFF. The CDR3 DNA follows: TGCAGCGTGGGGGAGCAGGGAAACGTGGCTTTCTTT.

The gene calls are TRBV29-1 and TRBJ2-1, with 9 bases aligning to TRBD1. The CDR3 loop spans 16 amino acids. Per germline, CDR1 SQVTM and CDR2 ANQGSEA. Unmatched junction bases numbered 13, after V lost 3 bases and J lost 7 bases. The CDR3 coding sequence is TGCAGCGTTGACGCCGACAGGGGGTACGAGCGGAATGAGCAGTTCTTC. As protein: CSVDADRGYERNEQFF.

The V gene is TRBV30, the J gene TRBJ1-5, with a weak D call TRBD1 (6 bases). V was clipped by 3 bases and J by 6 bases, with 12 bases between them. The CDR3 runs to 13 residues. Germline CDR1 GTSNPN, CDR2 SVGIG (reference sequence). The CDR3 nucleotides are TGTGCCTGGAGCGGGGGGCACGGTCAGCCCCAGCATTTT. As protein: CAWSGGHGQPQHF.

The table lists this clone with a few counts. The chain recombines TRBV7-3 with TRBJ2-2; D remains ambiguous. V dropped 6 bases and J dropped 3 bases, with 11 bases sitting between them. Germline CDR1 and CDR2: SGHTA and FQGTGA. The CDR3 consists of 14 residues. The CDR3 coding sequence is TGTGCCAGCAGTTTAGCACCTTACACCGGGGAGCTGTTTTTT. It codes for CASSLAPYTGELFF.

This clone was observed once. The chain joins TRBV29-1 to TRBJ2-1; D uncertain. Germline CDR1 is SQVTM and CDR2 is ANQGSEA. The CDR3 runs to 15 residues. Trimming removed 6 bases from V and 5 bases from J, with 20 bases in between. CDR3 in amino acids: CSVAPSAFNNNEQFF. For the CDR3, the DNA is TGCAGCGTGGCCCCCAGCGCCTTCAACAACAATGAGCAGTTCTTC.

With respect to this clone: The sample has other DNA sequences that encode this CDR3 too. The J gene is TRBJ2-2, the V gene TRBV7-2; D remains unclear. This CDR3 has 15 residues. The V gene lost 1 base and the J gene lost 5 bases, with 11 bases spanning the gap. CDR1 SGHTA and CDR2 FQGNSA come from the germline V gene. The CDR3 DNA sequence: TGTGCCAGCAGCTTAGACGGCAGCTCGACCGGGGAGCTGTTTTTT. Translated: CASSLDGSSTGELFF.

The chain employs TRBV27 and TRBJ2-7; 8 bases are shared with TRBD1. Germline CDR1 MNHEY, CDR2 SMNVEV (reference sequence). V shed 9 bases, J shed 6 bases, and the junction held 10 bases outside the gene matches. This CDR3 is 13 amino acids long. The CDR3 DNA follows: TGTGCCAGGGGAAATGGACAGGGCGGCGAGCAGTACTTC. Its translation: CARGNGQGGEQYF.

This rearrangement joins TRBV25-1 to TRBJ2-7; 11 positions match TRBD1. The V gene end was trimmed by 2 bases and the J gene end by 3 bases; junction bases not matched to a gene: 0. CDR3 size: 14 residues. Germline-derived CDR1 and CDR2 are MGHDK and SYGVNS. CDR3 loop: CASSEGTGGYEQYF. The CDR3 DNA is TGTGCCAGCAGTGAAGGGACAGGGGGCTACGAGCAGTACTTC.

This clone was observed a handful of times. The V gene is TRBV7-2, the J gene TRBJ2-4, with a weak D call TRBD1 (6 bases). This CDR3 is 17 amino acids long. Germline CDR1 reads SGHTA; CDR2 reads FQGNSA. V was shortened by 5 bases and J by 0 bases, with 17 bases between the two germline ends. The CDR3 region is CASSPRTAVLAKNIQYF. CDR3 DNA sequence: TGTGCCAGCAGCCCGAGGACAGCTGTCCTAGCCAAAAACATTCAGTACTTC.

This clone was picked up a small number of times. The gene calls are TRBV25-1 and TRBJ2-3; 10 bases agree with TRBD2. Trimming cost V 9 bases and J 4 bases; bases outside gene matches: 10. This CDR3 region has 15 residues. Germline CDR1 reads MGHDK; CDR2 reads SYGVNS. In DNA form, the CDR3 reads TGTGCCAGTAAGGGACTAGCGATGGTAGCAGATACGCAGTATTTT. It encodes CASKGLAMVADTQYF.